The 23 T cell receptor beta chains given below trace back to one sample, sequenced in a study of CD8+ T cells in alopecia areata (dated by TCRdb to the late 2010s). Library prep was done by the immunoSEQ multiplex PCR assay. To provide template for TCR sequencing, every sample had RNA extracted and reverse transcribed into cDNA. The table comes from immuneACCESS by way of TCRdb, which keeps in-frame sequences with V and J called. Part of the clones is missing from these tables; in studies checked, under half for an unresolved V gene and the rest for unknown reasons. Recorded for this sample are some 160,000 clones; less than 65% of them occurred a single time. The leading ten clones occupy 36% of the sample. The sample comprised CD8+ T cells sorted from blood. The receptor source for this set is a human donor in good health.

This rearrangement joins TRBV29-1 to TRBJ1-2; 8 bases fit TRBD1. CDR1 and CDR2 (germline): SQVTM, ANQGSEA. The CDR3 spans 16 residues. The V and J ends lost 5 bases and 5 bases, in that order; junction bases with no gene match: 16. CDR3 in amino acids: CSVKARSPGTGYGYTF. CDR3 DNA sequence: TGCAGCGTTAAAGCCCGCAGCCCCGGGACAGGTTATGGCTACACCTTC.

In this sample, this clone turned up once. V gene TRBV19 combines with J gene TRBJ2-3; TRBD2 agrees at 10 bases. Germline V lookup: CDR1 LNHDA, CDR2 SQIVND (reference sequence). J gave up 5 bases and V 1 base, and 0 bases lay outside the gene matches. This CDR3 region has 14 residues. CDR3 nucleotides: TGTGCCAGTAGTATAGGACTAGCGGGAGATACGCAGTATTTT. It specifies CASSIGLAGDTQYF.

This chain connects TRBV4-1 to TRBJ1-5, with a tentative D call TRBD1 (6 bases). V lost 10 bases and J 8 bases, leaving 21 bases between the germline ends. The CDR3 is made up of 14 amino acids. Germline V gene lookup returns CDR1 MGHRA and CDR2 YSYEKL. This chain's CDR3 is CATHPIGGLEPQHF. DNA of the CDR3: TGCGCCACCCATCCGATCGGGGGGCTTGAGCCCCAGCATTTT.

The chain carries TRBV19 and TRBJ2-2; 8 nucleotides align to TRBD2. The germline gives CDR1 LNHDA, CDR2 SQIVND (reference sequence). The CDR3 consists of 17 residues. After removal of 4 bases from V and 4 bases from J, the junction contained 11 bases not matched to a gene. CDR3 DNA: TGTGCCAGTAGTAATGGGTTCCAGCGGGAGTTCACCGGGGAGCTGTTTTTT. This codes for CASSNGFQREFTGELFF.

This CDR3 is CAIPRTSGRADFWNEQFF. In DNA form, the CDR3 reads TGTGCCATCCCTAGGACTAGCGGGAGGGCCGATTTTTGGAATGAGCAGTTCTTC. The chain recombines TRBV10-3 with TRBJ2-1; 15 bases line up with TRBD2. CDR3 size: 18 residues. The germline gives CDR1 ENHRY, CDR2 SYGVKD. The J segment lost 7 bases and the V segment lost 8 bases, leaving 15 bases of the junction unmatched.

The chain has TRBV2 and TRBJ2-7, with a tentative D call TRBD1 (5 bases). Germline-derived CDR1 and CDR2 are SNHLY and FYNNEI. The V end was cut by 3 bases, the J end by 5 bases, with 17 bases between. This CDR3 is built from 15 residues. DNA for the CDR3: TGTGCCAGCAGTGATATGGATCAGGGTAAGGACGAGCAGTACTTC. Translating it yields CASSDMDQGKDEQYF. Based on the CDR3 plus reference TRBV2 and TRBJ2-7, the full variable domain is EPEVTQTPSHQVTQMGQEVILRCVPISNHLYFYWYRQILGQKVEFLVSFYNNEISEKSEIFDDQFSVERPDGSNFTLKIRSTKLEDSAMYFCASSDMDQGKDEQYFGPGTRLTVT.

V and J are TRBV27 and TRBJ2-5; D not resolved. Trimming pared 5 bases from V and 5 bases from J, leaving 21 bases between. CDR1 MNHEY and CDR2 SMNVEV come from the germline V gene (reference sequence). This CDR3 has 16 residues. This CDR3 is CASSTTQRPSIETQYF. The CDR3 DNA sequence: TGTGCCAGCAGTACTACCCAACGGCCGAGCATCGAGACCCAGTACTTC.

This chain links TRBV6-1 with TRBJ2-7; D gene uncertain. Per germline, CDR1 MNHNS and CDR2 SASEGT. CDR3 length equals 12 residues. Trimming shortened V by 3 bases and J by 3 bases, and 6 bases separated the two germline ends. Written as DNA, the CDR3 is TGTGCCAGCAGTGAGGGGTTCTACGAGCAGTACTTC. Translation: CASSEGFYEQYF.

This clone came up a few times. This specimen includes other DNA sequences encoding the same CDR3. J is TRBJ2-7 and V is TRBV20-1; no clear D gene. The CDR3 contains 11 residues. V lost 1 base and J 4 bases, leaving 5 bases between the germline ends. Germline CDR1 is DFQATT and CDR2 is SNEGSKA (reference sequence). CDR3 amino acids: CSARAGYEQYF. CDR3 bases: TGCAGTGCTAGAGCCGGGTACGAGCAGTACTTC.

This clone has a single count. V and J are TRBV6-6 and TRBJ1-5, with D unclear. V dropped 5 bases and J dropped 8 bases, with 16 bases sitting between them. Germline-derived CDR1 and CDR2 are MNHNY and SVGAGI (reference sequence). The CDR3 has 14 residues. The CDR3 reads CASSPWTGGKPQHF. CDR3 nucleotide sequence: TGTGCCAGCAGTCCATGGACGGGAGGGAAGCCCCAGCATTTT.

V is TRBV5-4 and J is TRBJ1-1; 9 positions match TRBD1. CDR1 is SGHNT, CDR2 YYREEE, per germline (reference sequence). The J segment lost 3 bases and the V segment lost 1 base, leaving 1 base of the junction unmatched. The CDR3 length is 14 residues. This CDR3 reads CASSLNRGHTEAFF. In nucleotides, the CDR3 is TGTGCCAGCAGCTTGAACAGGGGGCACACTGAAGCTTTCTTT.

The chain combines TRBV5-6 with TRBJ2-1; no reliable D call. The ends were cut back, 3 bases at V and 0 bases at J, with 4 bases in the middle. The CDR3 covers 13 residues. CDR1 and CDR2 (germline): SGHDT, YYEEEE. The chain's CDR3 is CASSSDSYNEQFF. CDR3 bases: TGTGCCAGCAGCTCGGACTCCTACAATGAGCAGTTCTTC.

The chain carries TRBV6-5 and TRBJ1-2; no clear D gene. In germline, CDR1 is MNHEY, CDR2 SVGAGI. This CDR3 spans 14 amino acids. With 6 bases removed from V and 3 bases from J, the gap between germline ends came to 14 bases. CDR3 nucleotides: TGTGCCAGCAGCCACATCGCGACGGACTATGGCTACACCTTC. This sequence encodes CASSHIATDYGYTF.

This chain connects TRBV29-1 to TRBJ2-7; D is unclear. CDR1 and CDR2 from the germline V gene are SQVTM and ANQGSEA. CDR3 length: 12 residues. Trimming stripped 0 bases from V and 6 bases from J, with 9 bases between. For the CDR3, the DNA is TGCAGCGTTGAAGATCCTGGGCCCGAGCAGTACTTC. Residues: CSVEDPGPEQYF.

Only a few counts were recorded for this clone. The J gene is TRBJ2-7, the V gene TRBV7-9; D is perhaps TRBD1 (5 bases). This CDR3 has 13 amino acids. Germline V gene sequence: CDR1 SEHNR, CDR2 FQNEAQ (reference sequence). The ends were cut back, 3 bases at V and 3 bases at J, with 9 bases in the middle. DNA for the CDR3: TGTGCCAGCAGCTTTACAGGAAACTACGAGCAGTACTTC. Protein sequence: CASSFTGNYEQYF.

This chain uses TRBV7-9 with TRBJ2-5; no definite D call. CDR1 is SEHNR, CDR2 FQNEAQ, per germline (reference sequence). Trimming removed 3 bases from V and 1 base from J, with 6 bases in between. The CDR3 has 13 residues. This chain's CDR3 is CASSFSSQETQYF. CDR3 sequence (DNA): TGTGCCAGCAGCTTCTCCAGCCAAGAGACCCAGTACTTC.

The chain couples TRBV27 to TRBJ2-5; D perhaps matches TRBD1 (5 bases). The J call may be faulty, since TRBJ2-7 better matches the DNA end. Per the germline V gene, CDR1 is MNHEY and CDR2 is SMNVEV (reference sequence). The CDR3 has 12 amino acids. The CDR3 reads CASRGDSYEQYF. CDR3 DNA: TGTGCCAGCAGAGGGGATTCATACGAGCAGTACTTC.

The V and J genes are TRBV2 and TRBJ1-1; D remains unclear. Between the trimmed V and J ends, which lost 5 bases and 5 bases, there was a span of 9 bases. This CDR3 region has 12 residues. Germline lookup yields CDR1 SNHLY and CDR2 FYNNEI. The CDR3 sequence is CASSWGRTEAFF. For the CDR3, the DNA is TGTGCCAGCAGTTGGGGTCGGACTGAAGCTTTCTTT.

V is TRBV19 and J is TRBJ2-1, with D tentatively TRBD2 (6 bases). Germline V lookup: CDR1 LNHDA, CDR2 SQIVND (reference sequence). The CDR3 is made up of 15 amino acids. Deletions cut 7 bases from V and 4 bases from J, with 17 bases between. CDR3 bases: TGTGCCAGTACGAGGGCTAGCGTGTCATACAATGAGCAGTTCTTC. Its protein is CASTRASVSYNEQFF.

This rearrangement joins TRBV29-1 to TRBJ2-7; 7 positions match TRBD1. The germline CDR1 and CDR2 sequences are SQVTM and ANQGSEA. The CDR3 sequence is 13 residues long. The J segment lost 0 bases and the V segment lost 7 bases, leaving 6 bases of the junction unmatched. The CDR3 bases are TGCAGCGCAGTGACAGGGAGCTCCTACGAGCAGTACTTC. Translating it yields CSAVTGSSYEQYF.

The chain employs TRBV4-1 and TRBJ2-1; TRBD2 matches at 7 bases. Germline V gene data show CDR1 as MGHRA and CDR2 as YSYEKL. The CDR3 totals 15 residues. V dropped 1 base and J dropped 8; count of bases not matched to a gene: 8. The DNA of the CDR3 is TGCGCCAGCAGCCAAGTTGGCGGGAGTAGCGATGAGCAGTTCTTC. It codes for CASSQVGGSSDEQFF.

J is TRBJ2-3 and V is TRBV5-4; TRBD1 is a possible D gene (6 bases). CDR3 length equals 15 residues. V was shortened by 2 bases and J by 0 bases, with 10 bases between the two germline ends. Germline V gives CDR1 SGHNT, CDR2 YYREEE (reference sequence). The CDR3 DNA follows: TGTGCCAGCAGCTTAGAACAGGGCAGCACAGATACGCAGTATTTT. Amino acids: CASSLEQGSTDTQYF.

In regard to this clone: The same CDR3 is also encoded by other DNA sequences in this sample. The chain links TRBV29-1 to TRBJ2-1; possible D gene TRBD1, 6 bases. Germline loops: CDR1 SQVTM, CDR2 ANQGSEA. The ends were cut back, 6 bases at V and 2 bases at J, with 11 bases in the middle. CDR3 size: 13 residues. CDR3 protein: CSVTGTTYNEQFF. CDR3 sequence (DNA): TGCAGCGTAACCGGGACAACCTACAATGAGCAGTTCTTC.